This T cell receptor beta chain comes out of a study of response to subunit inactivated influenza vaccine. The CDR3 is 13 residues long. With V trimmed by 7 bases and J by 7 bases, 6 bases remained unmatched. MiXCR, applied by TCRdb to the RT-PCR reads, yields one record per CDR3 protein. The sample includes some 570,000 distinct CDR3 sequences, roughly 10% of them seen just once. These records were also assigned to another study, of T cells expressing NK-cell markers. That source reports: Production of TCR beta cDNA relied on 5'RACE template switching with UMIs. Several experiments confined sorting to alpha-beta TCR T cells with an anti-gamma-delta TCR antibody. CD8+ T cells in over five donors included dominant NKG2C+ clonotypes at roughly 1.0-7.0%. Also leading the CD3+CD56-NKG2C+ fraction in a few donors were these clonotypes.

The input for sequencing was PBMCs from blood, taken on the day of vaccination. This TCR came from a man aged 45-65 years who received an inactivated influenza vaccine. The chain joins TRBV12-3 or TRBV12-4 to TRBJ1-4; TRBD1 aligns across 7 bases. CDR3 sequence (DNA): TGTGCCAGCACCCGACAGGGACGTGAAAAACTGTTTTTT. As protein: CASTRQGREKLFF.